This TCR beta chain was identified during a study of a mutant IDH1 vaccine in newly diagnosed glioma. Study context: Of treated patients, 62.5% were men and approximately 40% women, averaging around 40 years. The study's findings and limits: Among patients, 93.3% showed immune responses induced by the vaccine.

As for time point: week 5, during vaccination. The study gave 300 ug of mutant IDH1 20-mer peptide per vaccine dose, with topical imiquimod. New WHO grade 3 or 4 astrocytomas that were IDH1-mutant and ATRX-lost had been found in donors. Clones were read by immunoSEQ multiplex PCR, and TCRdb kept only the in-frame ones, dropping some. The sample includes 30,000 to 35,000 clones, around 60% of them seen just once. As for this clone: As yet, its antigen is unknown.

The receptor comes from a young woman with glioma. This material consisted of PBMCs, taken from a glioma patient whose treatment included an IDH1 peptide vaccine.

The CDR3 protein is CASSMPGRERTEAFF. CDR3 in DNA: TGCGCCAGCAGCATGCCGGGACGGGAACGGACTGAAGCTTTCTTT. The chain recombines TRBV5-1 with TRBJ1-1; a possible D gene is TRBD1 (5 bases). This CDR3 is built from 15 residues. V was cut by 4 bases and J by 5 bases, with 18 bases left in between. Germline assignment: CDR1 SGHRS and CDR2 YFSETQ. Using reference TRBV5-1 and TRBJ1-1 for the parts outside the CDR3, the full variable domain is KAGVTQTPRYLIKTRGQQVTLSCSPISGHRSVSWYQQTPGQGLQFLFEYFSETQRNKGNFPGRFSGRQFSNSRSEMNVSTLELGDSALYLCASSMPGRERTEAFFGQGTRLTVV.